This TCR beta chain was found in a study of blood T cell repertoires in COVID-19. V was shortened by 1 base and J by 11 bases, with 23 bases between the two germline ends. The V gene's germline CDR1 is LGHNA and CDR2 YNFKEQ. CDR3 size: 17 residues. Clones were read by immunoSEQ multiplex PCR, and TCRdb kept only the in-frame ones, dropping some. The data hold roughly 200,000 clones, with over 80% observed a single time. This clonotype originated in a man younger than 35 with acute COVID-19. Sequencing used PBMCs or T cells enriched from blood (not recorded which). The chain couples TRBV4-2 to TRBJ2-2; TRBD2 might be the D (9 bases). Here the CDR3 reads CASSQGLSSSGTGELFF. The CDR3 DNA reads TGTGCCAGCAGCCAAGGACTTTCGTCTAGCGGGACAGGAGAGCTGTTTTTT.